The 30 T cell receptor beta chains in this list originate from one sample, sequenced in a study of T cells after yellow fever vaccination. TCRdb reprocessed the 5' RACE reads with MiXCR, giving one entry per CDR3 protein. The data show 450,000 to 600,000 distinct CDR3 sequences, roughly a sixth seen once. This specimen consisted of PBMCs, obtained more than 4 days after the first yellow fever vaccination. These TCRs come from a man between 18 and 35 years old who received the YFV17D yellow fever vaccine.

The rearrangement joins TRBV12-3 or TRBV12-4 to TRBJ2-7; 11 nucleotides match TRBD1. The ends lost 3 bases at V and 0 bases at J; junction bases unmatched: 10. The CDR3 is 18 amino acids. The CDR3 coding sequence is TGTGCCAGCAGTTTGGGGCGGACAGGGGGCCCTATCTCCTACGAGCAGTACGTC. Protein sequence: CASSLGRTGGPISYEQYV.

V is TRBV18 and J is TRBJ2-7; D unclear. V lost 2 bases, J lost 3 bases, and 8 bases lay in between. Germline CDR1 and CDR2: KGHSH and LQKENI. The CDR3 has 13 amino acids. The CDR3 DNA follows: TGTGCCAGCTCACCATCTCCCGGCTACGAGCAGTACGTC. Residues: CASSPSPGYEQYV.

This rearrangement joins TRBV20-1 to TRBJ2-1, with TRBD2 matching over 7 bases. V trimming: 4 bases; J trimming: 1 base; junction bases outside the gene matches: 7. The germline gives CDR1 DFQATT, CDR2 SNEGSKA (reference sequence). The CDR3 length is 15 residues. The CDR3, as DNA: TGCAGTGCTAATCGAGTTAGCGGGTCCTACAATGAGCAGTTCTTC. Its protein product is CSANRVSGSYNEQFF.

A few counts support this clonotype. The chain is built from TRBV29-1 and TRBJ1-2, with unresolved D. This CDR3 comprises 12 residues. Deletions cut 1 base from V and 0 bases from J, with 3 bases between. CDR1 and CDR2 (germline): SQVTM, ANQGSEA. The CDR3 spells CSVEGTNYGYTF. CDR3 bases: TGCAGCGTTGAAGGTACTAACTATGGCTACACCTTC.

This clonotype was counted between two and nine times. V is TRBV6-1 and J is TRBJ1-5; TRBD1 aligns across 7 bases. Germline CDR1 MNHNS, CDR2 SASEGT. This CDR3 has 14 residues. Trimming cost V 6 bases and J 4 bases; bases outside gene matches: 6. Here the CDR3 DNA reads TGTGCCAGCAGACCGGGACAGATAAATCAGCCCCAGCATTTT. Translation: CASRPGQINQPQHF.

This clonotype occurred a few times. The rearrangement joins TRBV3-1 to TRBJ2-7, with D perhaps matching TRBD1 (5 bases). The CDR3 extends over 14 amino acids. V lost 5 bases and J 6 bases, leaving 17 bases between the germline ends. CDR1 is LGHDT and CDR2 is YNNKEL in the germline V gene (reference sequence). CDR3 sequence: CASSERGRRIEQYF. The CDR3 bases are TGTGCCAGCAGCGAAAGGGGCAGGCGGATCGAGCAGTACTTC.

This chain joins TRBV12-3 or TRBV12-4 and TRBJ2-7; 10 bases align to TRBD1. With V trimmed by 8 bases and J by 2 bases, 12 bases remained unmatched. The CDR3 is 16 residues long. The CDR3 DNA is TGTGCCAGCGGGGACCACGGACAGGGGGTTCCCTACGAGCAGTACGTC. The encoded protein is CASGDHGQGVPYEQYV.

This chain joins TRBV7-2 and TRBJ1-3; no clear D. V was cut by 2 bases and J by 5 bases, with 7 bases left in between. Germline V gene data show CDR1 as SGHTA and CDR2 as FQGNSA. The CDR3 is made up of 13 amino acids. The CDR3 DNA is TGTGCCAGCAGCTTACTGGGGAGAAACACCATATATTTT. Encoded protein: CASSLLGRNTIYF.

There are a few counts of this clonotype. CDR3 nucleotides: TGTGCCAGCAGCGTCCTTAGTGGTTGGTGGGGGACTGGGGCCAACGTCCTGACTTTC. Translating it yields CASSVLSGWWGTGANVLTF. This chain joins TRBV9 and TRBJ2-6, with D tentatively TRBD1 or TRBD2 (5 bases each). The germline gives CDR1 SGDLS, CDR2 YYNGEE. This CDR3 spans 19 amino acids. V was trimmed by 2 bases and J by 2 bases, leaving 20 bases between them.

Worth noting for this clonotype: An end of the junction does not agree with germline; a read error may underlie this. This chain uses TRBV3-1 with TRBJ1-1, with 8 bases matching TRBD1. CDR3 size: 15 residues. CDR1 is LGHDT, CDR2 YNNKEL, per germline (reference sequence). The CDR3 here is CATSQDSTGATEAFF. In DNA, the CDR3 is TGTGCCACCAGCCAAGACTCGACAGGGGCCACTGAAGCTTTCTTT.

In its sample, this clonotype was seen a few times. This sequence joins TRBV7-9 and TRBJ1-4; 9 bases are a match to TRBD1. CDR1 and CDR2 (germline): SEHNR, FQNEAQ (reference sequence). CDR3 length: 14 amino acids. With V trimmed by 4 bases and J by 8 bases, 5 bases remained unmatched. The CDR3 region is CASSSGDRDEKLFF. The CDR3 nucleotides read TGTGCCAGCAGCTCAGGGGACAGGGACGAAAAACTGTTTTTT.

Points on this clonotype: Since a much larger clone is just one base distant, this may be a read error. The CDR3 DNA reads TGTGCCACCGAACAGGGGGCCCGTAACAATGAGCATTTCTTC. Its protein is CATEQGARNNEHFF. The chain has TRBV5-4 and TRBJ2-1, with 9 bases that match TRBD1. The CDR3 length is 14 residues. Germline CDR1 is SGHNT and CDR2 is YYREEE (reference sequence).

There are many counts of this clonotype. The chain has TRBV7-2 and TRBJ2-3; TRBD2 matches at 10 bases. Germline V gene lookup returns CDR1 SGHTA and CDR2 FQGNSA. V lost 6 bases, J lost 2 bases, and 2 bases stayed unmatched. CDR3 length: 14 residues. The CDR3 sequence: CASRGLANTDTQYF. CDR3 in DNA: TGTGCCAGCAGGGGACTAGCGAACACAGATACGCAGTATTTT.

The chain links TRBV5-1 to TRBJ2-1; 10 bases line up with TRBD1. This CDR3 has 17 residues. V dropped 2 bases and J dropped 2; count of bases not matched to a gene: 7. CDR1 is SGHRS, CDR2 YFSETQ, per germline. The CDR3 protein is CASSLGTGVGAYNEQFF. Written as DNA, the CDR3 is TGCGCCAGCAGCTTAGGGACAGGGGTCGGCGCCTACAATGAGCAGTTCTTC. Full variable domain (outside the CDR3, taken from reference TRBV5-1 and TRBJ2-1): KAGVTQTPRYLIKTRGQQVTLSCSPISGHRSVSWYQQTPGQGLQFLFEYFSETQRNKGNFPGRFSGRQFSNSRSEMNVSTLELGDSALYLCASSLGTGVGAYNEQFFGPGTRLTVL.

This clonotype appeared a few times. V usage is TRBV5-1 and J usage is TRBJ1-1, with 8 bases identical to TRBD1. Germline V gives CDR1 SGHRS, CDR2 YFSETQ. Germline trimming cut 2 bases from V and 3 bases from J; bases unmatched to any gene: 9. This CDR3 is built from 16 residues. This chain's CDR3 is CASSLAGGSGDTEAFF. The CDR3 bases are TGCGCCAGCAGCTTAGCAGGGGGCTCGGGCGACACTGAAGCTTTCTTT.

For the CDR3, the DNA is TGCGCCAGCAGCGGCAGTGCAACTAATGAAAAACTGTTTTTT. The encoded protein is CASSGSATNEKLFF. The V gene is TRBV5-1, the J gene TRBJ1-4; D uncertain. V was trimmed by 4 bases and J by 0 bases, leaving 7 bases between them. CDR1 is SGHRS, CDR2 YFSETQ, per germline. The CDR3 is made up of 14 amino acids.

The rearrangement links TRBV20-1 to TRBJ2-7, with unresolved D. CDR1 is DFQATT and CDR2 is SNEGSKA in the germline V gene (reference sequence). The V end was cut by 3 bases, the J end by 3 bases, with 9 bases between. The CDR3 extends over 12 amino acids. CDR3 DNA: TGCAGTGCTAGTACTTGGGGCTACGAGCAGTACTTC. Its translation: CSASTWGYEQYF.

This clonotype was observed a handful of times. The genes are TRBV6-1 and TRBJ2-2, with 9 bases matching TRBD2. This CDR3 has 13 residues. The V gene's germline CDR1 is MNHNS and CDR2 SASEGT. Unmatched junction bases numbered 1, after V lost 7 bases and J lost 4 bases. The CDR3 region is CASTSGVTGELFF. CDR3 in DNA: TGTGCCAGCACTAGCGGGGTCACCGGGGAGCTGTTTTTT.

As regards this clonotype: The junction shows a germline mismatch at one end, possibly a read error. The CDR3: CASSLNVLKGNTGELFF. For the CDR3, the DNA is TGTGCTAGCAGCTTAAACGTCCTCAAGGGGAACACCGGGGAGCTGTTTTTT. V usage is TRBV7-7 and J usage is TRBJ2-2; D is ambiguous. There are 17 residues in the CDR3. CDR1 is SSHAT and CDR2 is FNYEAQ in the germline V gene (reference sequence).

The rearrangement joins TRBV2 to TRBJ2-5; tentative D call: TRBD1 (6 bases). This CDR3 is built from 15 residues. Trimming took off 7 bases at V and 5 bases at J, with 20 bases between the two ends. Germline CDR1 and CDR2: SNHLY and FYNNEI. CDR3 bases: TGTGCCAGCACCTTCTCCGAAGGGGGTGGGGAGACCCAGTACTTC. Its translation is CASTFSEGGGETQYF.

The chain links TRBV5-5 to TRBJ2-7, with TRBD1 matching 10 bases. Germline V gene lookup returns CDR1 SGHKS and CDR2 YYEKEE (reference sequence). The CDR3 extends over 17 amino acids. V gave up 0 bases and J gave up 5 bases; unmatched junction bases: 11. CDR3 nucleotides: TGTGCCAGCAGCTTGGAGTTTTTTTGGGACAGGGGACACGAGCAGTACGTC. Translating it yields CASSLEFFWDRGHEQYV.

This clonotype was found a few times. J is TRBJ2-7 and V is TRBV2; tentative D call: TRBD1 (6 bases). The ends were cut back, 5 bases at V and 9 bases at J, with 17 bases in the middle. The CDR3 extends over 13 amino acids. CDR1 and CDR2 (germline): SNHLY, FYNNEI. The CDR3: CASSQTDSLRQYV. Here the CDR3 DNA reads TGTGCCAGCAGTCAGACGGACAGTTTAAGGCAGTACGTC.

The chain combines TRBV12-3 or TRBV12-4 with TRBJ1-5; 8 bases are shared with TRBD1. With V trimmed by 4 bases and J by 4 bases, 6 bases remained unmatched. The CDR3 consists of 15 residues. The CDR3 here is CASSSSRDRNQPQHF. CDR3 DNA: TGTGCCAGCAGTTCCTCCCGGGACAGGAATCAGCCCCAGCATTTT.

The table lists this clonotype with a count of one. The chain employs TRBV5-1 and TRBJ1-1; maybe TRBD1 (6 bases). This CDR3 spans 15 amino acids. The germline V gene has CDR1 SGHRS and CDR2 YFSETQ. Trimming pared 4 bases from V and 5 bases from J, leaving 18 bases between. The CDR3 nucleotides are TGCGCCAGCAGCCTCGGGACACACCGGCGGACTGAAGCTTTCTTT. Amino acid sequence: CASSLGTHRRTEAFF.

This sequence joins TRBV7-9 and TRBJ1-5; no firm D call. V lost 3 bases and J lost 7, with 10 bases in between. Per germline, CDR1 SEHNR and CDR2 FQNEAQ (reference sequence). This CDR3 contains 13 residues. CDR3 residues: CASSFDGKQPQHF. Here the CDR3 DNA reads TGTGCCAGCAGCTTCGACGGGAAACAGCCCCAGCATTTT.

The chain employs TRBV30 and TRBJ2-1, with D unresolved. The CDR3 covers 14 residues. The V end lost 2 bases, the J end lost 1 base, and 9 bases lay between the germline ends. Germline CDR1 GTSNPN, CDR2 SVGIG (reference sequence). CDR3 in amino acids: CAWSKDLSYNEQFF. DNA of the CDR3: TGTGCCTGGAGTAAGGACCTATCCTACAATGAGCAGTTCTTC. Supplemented by reference TRBV30 and TRBJ2-1, the full variable domain reads SQTIHQWPATLVQPVGSPLSLECTVEGTSNPNLYWYRQAAGRGLQLLFYSVGIGQISSEVPQNLSASRPQDRQFILSSKKLLLSDSGFYLCAWSKDLSYNEQFFGPGTRLTVL.

This clonotype appeared a few times. This sequence joins TRBV3-1 and TRBJ2-5, with D perhaps matching TRBD1 (6 bases). Germline CDR1 reads LGHDT; CDR2 reads YNNKEL (reference sequence). V lost 3 bases to trimming and J lost 4 bases, with 18 bases between them. The CDR3 totals 16 residues. Written as DNA, the CDR3 is TGTGCCAGCAGCCAGGGGGCTAACGAATTTCTAGAGACCCAGTACTTC. Protein sequence: CASSQGANEFLETQYF.

This clonotype has only a few counts. The chain recombines TRBV6-5 with TRBJ2-7; TRBD1 aligns across 8 bases. Looked up from germline, CDR1 is MNHEY and CDR2 is SVGAGI. J was trimmed by 5 bases and V by 8 bases; bases with no gene match: 5. This CDR3 is built from 12 residues. The CDR3 reads CASGQGIHEQYF. CDR3 coding DNA: TGTGCCAGCGGACAGGGAATCCACGAGCAGTACTTC.

This chain's CDR3 is CASSTLSGIQETQYF. The CDR3 DNA sequence: TGTGCCAGCAGCACCCTTAGCGGGATACAAGAGACCCAGTACTTC. V and J are TRBV7-9 and TRBJ2-5; 8 bases map to TRBD2. The CDR3 sequence is 15 residues long. V was clipped by 5 bases and J by 2 bases; unmatched bases: 7. Germline assignment: CDR1 SEHNR and CDR2 FQNEAQ (reference sequence). The full variable domain, completed using reference TRBV7-9 and TRBJ2-5, is DTGVSQNPRHKITKRGQNVTFRCDPISEHNRLYWYRQTLGQGPEFLTYFQNEAQLEKSRLLSDRFSAERPKGSFSTLEIQRTEQGDSAMYLCASSTLSGIQETQYFGPGTRLLVL.

This chain uses TRBV7-9 with TRBJ2-5; 10 bases match TRBD1. The germline gives CDR1 SEHNR, CDR2 FQNEAQ (reference sequence). Germline trimming cut 6 bases from V and 0 bases from J; bases unmatched to any gene: 4. The CDR3 has 15 amino acids. CDR3 in amino acids: CASRRTGGDQETQYF. The CDR3 DNA is TGTGCCAGCAGAAGGACAGGGGGAGACCAAGAGACCCAGTACTTC.